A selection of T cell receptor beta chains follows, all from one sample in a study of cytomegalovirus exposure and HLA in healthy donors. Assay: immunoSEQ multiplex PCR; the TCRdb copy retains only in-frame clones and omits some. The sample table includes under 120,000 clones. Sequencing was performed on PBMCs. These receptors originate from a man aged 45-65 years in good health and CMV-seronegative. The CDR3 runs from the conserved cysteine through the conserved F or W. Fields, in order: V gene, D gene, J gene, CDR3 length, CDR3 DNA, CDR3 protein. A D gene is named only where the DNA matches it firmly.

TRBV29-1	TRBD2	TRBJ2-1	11	TGCAGCCCTAGCGGGGACAATGAGCAGTTCTTC	CSPSGDNEQFF
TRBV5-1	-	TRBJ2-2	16	TGCGCCAGCAGCTTGAAAACAGGAACGAACACCGGGGAGCTGTTTTTT	CASSLKTGTNTGELFF
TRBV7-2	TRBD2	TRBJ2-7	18	TGTGCCAGCAGCCGGGGGGACCTAGCGGGGCTCCTAACCTACGAGCAGTACTTC	CASSRGDLAGLLTYEQYF
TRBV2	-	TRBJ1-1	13	TGTGCCAGCGGCCCTGAAAGGGGGACTGAAGCTTTCTTT	CASGPERGTEAFF
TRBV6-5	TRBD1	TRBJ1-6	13	TGTGCCAGCAGCGACAGGGGGAATTCACCCCTCCACTTT	CASSDRGNSPLHF
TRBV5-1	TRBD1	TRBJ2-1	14	TGCGCCAGCAGCCCTGGGACAGGTGGTGATGAGCAGTTCTTC	CASSPGTGGDEQFF
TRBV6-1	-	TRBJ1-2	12	TGTGCCAGCGGCCCGGGTTTTGGTGGCTACACCTTC	CASGPGFGGYTF
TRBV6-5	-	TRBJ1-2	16	TGTGCCAGCAGTTATCTCGAGACTGGGGGGGGCTATGGCTACACCTTC	CASSYLETGGGYGYTF
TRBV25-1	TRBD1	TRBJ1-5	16	TGTGCCAGCAGTTCTCGAAACAGGGGAAACAGTCAGCCCCAGCATTTT	CASSSRNRGNSQPQHF
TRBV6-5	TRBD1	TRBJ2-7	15	TGTGCCAGCAGTTTCAACGGACAGGGGGCTTATGAGCAGTACTTC	CASSFNGQGAYEQYF
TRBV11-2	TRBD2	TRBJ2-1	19	TGTGCCAGCAGCTTCTCGGGGGGACGTAGTGGGACTCTCCTAGATGAGCAGTTCTTC	CASSFSGGRSGTLLDEQFF
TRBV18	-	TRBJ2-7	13	TGTGCCAGCTCACCAGACAGCTCCTACGAGCAGTACTTC	CASSPDSSYEQYF
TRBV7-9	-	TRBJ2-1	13	TGTGCCAGCAGCTTAATTTATCCCAATGAGCAGTTCTTC	CASSLIYPNEQFF
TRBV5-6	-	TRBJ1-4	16	TGTGCCAGCAGCTTGTATGGGGACATATTTAATGAAAAACTGTTTTTT	CASSLYGDIFNEKLFF
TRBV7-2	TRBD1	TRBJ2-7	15	TGTGCCAGCAGCCCCAGACAGGGGACATCCTACGAGCAGTACTTC	CASSPRQGTSYEQYF
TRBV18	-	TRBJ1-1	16	TGTGCCAGCTCACCCCTAGGACAGACGCGGGCCACTGAAGCTTTCTTT	CASSPLGQTRATEAFF
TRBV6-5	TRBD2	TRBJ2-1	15	TGTGCCAGCAGCCATACTAGCGGCCCCTACAATGAGCAGTTCTTC	CASSHTSGPYNEQFF
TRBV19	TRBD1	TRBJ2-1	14	TGTGCCAGTAGTAGCACAGGGGGCTACAATGAGCAGTTCTTC	CASSSTGGYNEQFF
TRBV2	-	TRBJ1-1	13	TGTGCCAGCAAGAGGGATGCGAACACTGAAGCTTTCTTT	CASKRDANTEAFF
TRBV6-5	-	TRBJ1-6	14	TGTGCCACCAGAGGTATAGCCTCAGGGTCACCCCTCCACTTT	CATRGIASGSPLHF
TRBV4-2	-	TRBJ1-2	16	TGTGCCAGCAGCCATGCATGGGACACGACGAACTATGGCTACACCTTC	CASSHAWDTTNYGYTF
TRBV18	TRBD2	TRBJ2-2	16	TGTGCCAGCTCCCGGCTGTACGGGGGGGCCATCGGGGAGCTGTTTTTT	CASSRLYGGAIGELFF
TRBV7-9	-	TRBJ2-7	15	TGTGCCAGCAGCTTAGGACAGTCGTGGCCCTACGAGCAGTACTTC	CASSLGQSWPYEQYF
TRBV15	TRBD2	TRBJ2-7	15	TGTGCCACCAGCAGCAAGCGGGAGTGCTCCTACGAGCAGTACTTC	CATSSKRECSYEQYF
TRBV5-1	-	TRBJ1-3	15	TGCGCCAGCAGCTTGCAGGGCTTCTCTGGAAACACCATATATTTT	CASSLQGFSGNTIYF
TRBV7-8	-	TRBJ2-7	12	TGTGCCAGCAGCTCTAAGGGGGACGAGCAGTACTTC	CASSSKGDEQYF
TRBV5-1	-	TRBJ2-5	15	TGCGCCAGCAGCTTGACGGTGGCTAGCCAAGAGACCCAGTACTTC	CASSLTVASQETQYF